Shown below are 7 T cell receptor beta chains from a single sample sequenced in a study of cytomegalovirus exposure and HLA in healthy donors. The PCR employed 60 Vbeta primers together with 13 Jbeta primers. Assay: immunoSEQ multiplex PCR; the TCRdb copy retains only in-frame clones and omits some. The top ten hold roughly 5% of the sample, which has roughly 88,000 clones, more than 75% seen once. Input material: PBMCs. These TCRs come from a man aged 25 to 40 in good health and CMV-seropositive.

This clone is a singleton in its sample. V gene TRBV6-5 combines with J gene TRBJ2-5; 14 bases agree with TRBD2. This CDR3 spans 14 amino acids. Trimming removed 4 bases from V and 8 bases from J; junction bases left unmatched: 3. The germline V gene encodes CDR1 MNHEY and CDR2 SVGAGI. The CDR3 DNA is TGTGCCAGCAGTTCCGGACTAGCGGGAGGAACCCAGTACTTC. Amino acid sequence: CASSSGLAGGTQYF.

The chain links TRBV7-2 to TRBJ1-2, with TRBD1 matching 8 bases. The J segment lost 8 bases and the V segment lost 5 bases, leaving 10 bases of the junction unmatched. Germline CDR1 reads SGHTA; CDR2 reads FQGNSA. The CDR3 is made up of 14 amino acids. The CDR3 spells CASSPQQGVEGYTF. DNA of the CDR3: TGTGCCAGCAGCCCACAACAGGGGGTAGAAGGCTACACCTTC.

The chain carries TRBV30 and TRBJ2-7; 7 nucleotides line up with TRBD1. Trimming at V came to 5 bases and at J to 5 bases, leaving 3 bases not matched to a gene. CDR3 length: 11 amino acids. Germline V gene data show CDR1 as GTSNPN and CDR2 as SVGIG (reference sequence). The CDR3 nucleotides read TGTGCCTGGGACAGGGACAACGAGCAGTACTTC. Residues: CAWDRDNEQYF.

The J gene is TRBJ2-4, the V gene TRBV6-1; 8 bases agree with TRBD1. V shed 1 base and J 1 base; nucleotides not matched to a gene: 0. The CDR3 is 15 amino acids. Germline CDR1 and CDR2: MNHNS and SASEGT. This CDR3 is CASSEGQGAKNIQYF. CDR3 nucleotide sequence: TGTGCCAGCAGTGAAGGACAGGGGGCCAAAAACATTCAGTACTTC.

This clone was seen only once. The chain couples TRBV2 to TRBJ2-1; 9 bases line up with TRBD1. V gave up 8 bases and J gave up 7 bases; unmatched junction bases: 9. Germline V gene lookup returns CDR1 SNHLY and CDR2 FYNNEI. This CDR3 has 14 residues. The CDR3 loop reads CASGPGTGLNEQFF. The CDR3, as DNA: TGTGCCAGCGGCCCCGGGACAGGGCTTAATGAGCAGTTCTTC.

The chain links TRBV6-5 to TRBJ1-3, with unresolved D. The germline V gene encodes CDR1 MNHEY and CDR2 SVGAGI. The CDR3 contains 13 residues. Between the trimmed V and J ends, which lost 4 bases and 3 bases, there was a span of 7 bases. The CDR3 reads CASSWPGGNTIYF. The CDR3 DNA follows: TGTGCCAGCAGTTGGCCAGGTGGAAACACCATATATTTT.

V and J are TRBV10-3 and TRBJ2-1; 11 bases line up with TRBD1. V shed 4 bases, J shed 8 bases, and the junction held 7 bases outside the gene matches. Germline V lookup: CDR1 ENHRY, CDR2 SYGVKD. This CDR3 has 15 residues. CDR3: CAISGVGTGGDEQFF. The CDR3 nucleotides are TGTGCCATCAGTGGTGTAGGGACAGGGGGAGATGAGCAGTTCTTC.